The 10 T cell receptor beta chains below come from one sample, sequenced in a study of T-cell memory formation after mild COVID-19. One entry per CDR3 protein, called by TCRdb with MiXCR from the 5' RACE reads. The table has 250,000 to 300,000 distinct CDR3 sequences, roughly 16% seen once. The sequencing sample was made of PBMCs or a T cell subset sorted from them (not recorded which). Receptor source: a man aged 18 to 35 who had mild COVID-19 (a few samples of this study predate the infection). Cell type and time point are not known.

V usage is TRBV28 and J usage is TRBJ1-1; 8 positions match TRBD1. The V gene's germline CDR1 is MDHEN and CDR2 SYDVKM. V lost 5 bases to trimming and J lost 12 bases; unmatched junction nucleotides: 5. The CDR3 spans 11 residues. CDR3 in amino acids: CASSQGTGTFF. The CDR3 region has the DNA TGTGCCAGCAGTCAAGGGACAGGCACTTTCTTT. The full variable domain, its missing parts supplied by reference TRBV28 and TRBJ1-1, is DVKVTQSSRYLVKRTGEKVFLECVQDMDHENMFWYRQDPGLGLRLIYFSYDVKMKEKGDIPEGYSVSREKKERFSLILESASTNQTSMYLCASSQGTGTFFGQGTRLTVV.

This clonotype has more than one count but fewer than ten. The rearrangement uses TRBV27 and TRBJ2-7, with D perhaps TRBD1 (6 bases). CDR3 length equals 11 residues. Trimming took 10 bases from V and 4 from J, leaving 11 bases between them. CDR1 and CDR2 (germline): MNHEY, SMNVEV (reference sequence). The CDR3 DNA reads as TGTGCCACCATGAGGGGGTACGAGCAGTACGTC. This encodes CATMRGYEQYV.

The J gene is TRBJ2-3, the V gene TRBV7-2; 7 bases line up with TRBD1. Germline-derived CDR1 and CDR2 are SGHTA and FQGNSA. The CDR3 consists of 15 residues. Germline trimming cut 1 base from V and 1 base from J; bases unmatched to any gene: 2. The CDR3 nucleotides read TGTGCCAGCAGCTTAGTGGGACAGCGCACAGATACGCAGTATTTT. Translated: CASSLVGQRTDTQYF.

This clonotype was recorded a few times. J is TRBJ2-6 and V is TRBV7-9, with TRBD1 matching over 8 bases. The CDR3 runs 17 residues. CDR1 is SEHNR, CDR2 FQNEAQ, per germline (reference sequence). The ends lost 5 bases at V and 4 bases at J; junction bases unmatched: 10. The CDR3 spells CASSPSAGGSGANVLTF. The CDR3 DNA reads as TGTGCCAGCAGCCCGTCGGCAGGGGGCTCCGGGGCCAACGTCCTGACTTTC.

The genes are TRBV9 and TRBJ2-7, with 10 positions matching TRBD1. This CDR3 is built from 16 residues. Germline loops: CDR1 SGDLS, CDR2 YYNGEE. Trimming removed 0 bases from V and 2 bases from J; junction bases left unmatched: 5. DNA for the CDR3: TGTGCCAGCAGCGTAGGAGGGACAGGGGCCGCCTACGAGCAGTACTTC. Encoded protein: CASSVGGTGAAYEQYF.

The chain joins TRBV7-9 to TRBJ2-3; no clear D. The CDR3 totals 12 residues. V was cut by 3 bases and J by 4 bases, with 5 bases left in between. Per germline, CDR1 SEHNR and CDR2 FQNEAQ (reference sequence). Written as DNA, the CDR3 is TGTGCCAGCAGCTTCATTCCAGATACGCAGTATTTT. Protein: CASSFIPDTQYF.

This clonotype was seen only a few times. The CDR3 sequence is CASSYSLGLGGYTF. Here the CDR3 DNA reads TGTGCCAGCAGTTACTCGCTGGGGTTGGGTGGCTACACCTTC. This chain uses TRBV6-5 with TRBJ1-2, with unresolved D. CDR3 length equals 14 residues. V dropped 0 bases and J dropped 7 bases, with 12 bases sitting between them. Per the germline V gene, CDR1 is MNHEY and CDR2 is SVGAGI.

The J gene is TRBJ2-7, the V gene TRBV4-3; a weak D match, TRBD1 (6 bases). V was shortened by 5 bases and J by 0 bases, with 11 bases between the two germline ends. CDR1 and CDR2 (germline): LGHNA, YSLEER. This CDR3 region has 14 residues. The DNA for the CDR3 is TGCGCCAGCAGCACCCGGGACAACTCCTACGAGCAGTACTTC. Translating it yields CASSTRDNSYEQYF.

The genes are TRBV15 and TRBJ2-7; D not resolved. This CDR3 has 14 amino acids. The germline V gene has CDR1 LNHNV and CDR2 YYDKDF (reference sequence). Trimming stripped 1 base from V and 4 bases from J, with 11 bases between. The CDR3 DNA is TGTGCCACCAGCAGAGGGGCCCCGGGTTACGAGCAGTACGTC. Its translation: CATSRGAPGYEQYV.

This clonotype has ten or more counts. The J gene is TRBJ1-2, the V gene TRBV12-3 or TRBV12-4; TRBD1 might be the D (5 bases). This CDR3 spans 16 amino acids. The ends were cut back, 5 bases at V and 5 bases at J, with 21 bases in the middle. The CDR3 nucleotides read TGTGCCAGCAGTCCGAGCCCGGGACTCCTCCTATATGGCTACACCTTC. Amino acids: CASSPSPGLLLYGYTF.